Below, 22 T cell receptor beta chains from the same sample are listed, as sequenced in a study of blood T cells in healthy people across ages. A J-beta primer mix and a sample-barcoded 5' primer were used in a second PCR of about 7 to 12 cycles. TCRdb re-called the 5' RACE reads through MiXCR, storing one row per CDR3 protein. This sample has around 1,000,000 distinct CDR3 sequences, with roughly a quarter found just once. These data are also associated with another study on T cells of mothers and their children.

Sequencing was performed on blood. Receptors were obtained from a girl aged 2-10 years in good health.

V and J are TRBV5-1 and TRBJ2-1, with D uncertain. Per the germline V gene, CDR1 is SGHRS and CDR2 is YFSETQ. The CDR3 is 13 residues long. Deletions cut 0 bases from V and 6 bases from J, with 7 bases between. The CDR3, as DNA: TGCGCCAGCAGCTTGGAACTCCCCAATGAGCAGTTCTTC. It yields the protein CASSLELPNEQFF.

This clonotype was observed a few times. The chain couples TRBV2 to TRBJ1-4; tentatively, D is TRBD1 (6 bases). V lost 2 bases and J lost 7, with 11 bases in between. The germline V gene has CDR1 SNHLY and CDR2 FYNNEI. The CDR3 contains 14 residues. CDR3 sequence: CASSEKGVIEKLFF. The DNA for the CDR3 is TGTGCCAGCAGTGAAAAGGGGGTCATTGAAAAACTGTTTTTT.

This clonotype was counted a few times. The chain employs TRBV12-3 or TRBV12-4 and TRBJ2-5, with unresolved D. V lost 5 bases to trimming and J lost 2 bases, with 12 bases between them. The CDR3 totals 14 residues. The CDR3 DNA sequence: TGTGCCAGCAGTCGAATAACAGCTCAAGAGACCCAGTACTTC. This codes for CASSRITAQETQYF.

This chain connects TRBV7-2 to TRBJ2-5; the D is unclear. From germline, CDR1 is SGHTA and CDR2 FQGNSA. CDR3 size: 15 residues. With 4 bases removed from V and 2 bases from J, the gap between germline ends came to 14 bases. DNA of the CDR3: TGTGCCAGCAGCTCCCGCAAAGGATTTCAAGAGACCCAGTACTTC. The encoded protein is CASSSRKGFQETQYF. Supplemented by reference TRBV7-2 and TRBJ2-5, the full variable domain reads GAGVSQSPSNKVTEKGKDVELRCDPISGHTALYWYRQSLGQGLEFLIYFQGNSAPDKSGLPSDRFSAERTGGSVSTLTIQRTQQEDSAVYLCASSSRKGFQETQYFGPGTRLLVL.

This clonotype has a count of ten or more. The chain uses TRBV27 and TRBJ2-7; 7 bases map to TRBD1. The CDR3 covers 13 residues. Trimming removed 6 bases from V and 2 bases from J; junction bases left unmatched: 4. Germline lookup yields CDR1 MNHEY and CDR2 SMNVEV (reference sequence). The chain's CDR3 is CASSWDSTYEQYF. CDR3 DNA sequence: TGTGCCAGCAGCTGGGACAGCACCTACGAGCAGTACTTC.

This clonotype was counted a few times. This chain joins TRBV6-1 and TRBJ1-5; D call uncertain. V lost 1 base and J lost 7, with 14 bases in between. CDR1 is MNHNS and CDR2 is SASEGT in the germline V gene. This CDR3 contains 15 residues. In nucleotides, the CDR3 is TGTGCCAGCAGTGAAGAGCGGGATCGAAGGCAGCCCCAGCATTTT. Residues: CASSEERDRRQPQHF.

This clonotype was seen once. This chain links TRBV27 with TRBJ2-7; 11 nucleotides agree with TRBD2. V lost 6 bases and J lost 3; bases outside the gene matches: 7. Germline assignment: CDR1 MNHEY and CDR2 SMNVEV (reference sequence). This CDR3 is built from 15 residues. The DNA of the CDR3 is TGTGCCAGCAGCATGACTAGCGGGAAGATCTACGAGCAGTACTTC. The encoded protein is CASSMTSGKIYEQYF.

A few counts support this clonotype. The chain couples TRBV5-6 to TRBJ1-1; D gene ambiguous. CDR1 and CDR2 from the germline V gene are SGHDT and YYEEEE. CDR3 length equals 12 residues. Trimming shortened V by 2 bases and J by 13 bases, and 15 bases separated the two germline ends. The CDR3 DNA sequence: TGTGCCAGCAGCTTACTGGGGTCCTCTGATTTCTTT. This sequence encodes CASSLLGSSDFF.

The CDR3 sequence is CASSQDWGTTEAFF. The CDR3 region has the DNA TGCGCCAGCAGCCAAGATTGGGGGACGACTGAAGCTTTCTTT. The genes are TRBV4-3 and TRBJ1-1; TRBD1 might be the D (5 bases). Per germline, CDR1 LGHNA and CDR2 YSLEER. Trimming took 0 bases from V and 5 from J, leaving 10 bases between them. CDR3 size: 14 residues.

The V gene is TRBV7-8, the J gene TRBJ1-1, with D possibly matching TRBD1 (6 bases). Germline V gene lookup returns CDR1 SGHVS and CDR2 FQNEAQ. This CDR3 spans 16 amino acids. Trimming shortened V by 2 bases and J by 1 base, and 14 bases separated the two germline ends. This chain's CDR3 is CASSLRPGEANTEAFF. CDR3 coding DNA: TGTGCCAGCAGCTTACGGCCAGGGGAGGCGAACACTGAAGCTTTCTTT.

The chain has TRBV19 and TRBJ2-4, with 7 nucleotides matching TRBD2. Per the germline V gene, CDR1 is LNHDA and CDR2 is SQIVND (reference sequence). This CDR3 has 16 amino acids. The V and J ends lost 2 bases and 7 bases, in that order; junction bases with no gene match: 11. CDR3: CASSIPITSAFNIQYF. CDR3 DNA sequence: TGTGCCAGTAGTATACCCATCACTAGCGCGTTTAACATTCAGTACTTC.

This clonotype was picked up a small number of times. The J gene is TRBJ2-4, the V gene TRBV12-3 or TRBV12-4, with D hard to call. Trimming left V 3 bases short and J 0 bases short, with 6 bases between. The CDR3 runs to 14 residues. The DNA of the CDR3 is TGTGCCAGCAGTTTGAACGTAGCCAAAAACATTCAGTACTTC. Its protein product is CASSLNVAKNIQYF.

The rearrangement uses TRBV6-1 and TRBJ1-2; no clear D gene. The CDR3 runs to 14 residues. Trimming shortened V by 0 bases and J by 7 bases, and 12 bases separated the two germline ends. The germline V gene has CDR1 MNHNS and CDR2 SASEGT. CDR3 DNA: TGTGCCAGCAGTGAAGCTCAACCCGGCGGTGGCTACACCTTC. Protein sequence: CASSEAQPGGGYTF.

This clonotype showed up just a few times. The rearrangement uses TRBV10-3 and TRBJ1-1; possibly TRBD1 for D (5 bases). This CDR3 region has 13 residues. Germline CDR1 reads ENHRY; CDR2 reads SYGVKD. V dropped 3 bases and J dropped 1 base, with 6 bases sitting between them. The CDR3 DNA reads as TGTGCCATCAGTGAACAGGCGAACACTGAAGCTTTCTTT. Protein product: CAISEQANTEAFF.

This rearrangement joins TRBV4-1 to TRBJ2-1, with 7 bases that match TRBD1. This CDR3 comprises 17 residues. The J segment lost 0 bases and the V segment lost 4 bases, leaving 9 bases of the junction unmatched. Germline V gene lookup returns CDR1 MGHRA and CDR2 YSYEKL. In DNA form, the CDR3 reads TGCGCCAGCAGCCTCCTTCGGACAGGTAACTCCTACAATGAGCAGTTCTTC. It is translated as CASSLLRTGNSYNEQFF.

Many counts were recorded for this clonotype. The chain recombines TRBV20-1 with TRBJ1-3; the match to TRBD1 covers 9 bases. The CDR3 is made up of 16 amino acids. Unmatched junction bases numbered 9, after V lost 2 bases and J lost 4 bases. Germline assignment: CDR1 DFQATT and CDR2 SNEGSKA (reference sequence). CDR3 DNA: TGCAGTGCTAGACCTATATTACAGGGGGCAGGAAACACCATATATTTT. This translates into CSARPILQGAGNTIYF.

This clonotype was detected only a few times. The chain uses TRBV20-1 and TRBJ1-5, with TRBD1 matching 7 bases. V was pared by 3 bases and J by 5 bases, with 4 bases of the junction left unmatched. The CDR3 runs 13 residues. CDR1 is DFQATT and CDR2 is SNEGSKA in the germline V gene (reference sequence). CDR3 region: CSASQGEDQPQHF. The CDR3 nucleotides read TGCAGTGCTAGCCAGGGGGAAGATCAGCCCCAGCATTTT.

This clonotype was detected a few times. J is TRBJ2-5 and V is TRBV4-1; D is uncertain. V was pared by 5 bases and J by 5 bases, with 12 bases between. CDR1 and CDR2 from the germline V gene are MGHRA and YSYEKL. This CDR3 is 13 amino acids long. The CDR3 sequence: CASSSQVTETQYF. DNA for the CDR3: TGCGCCAGCAGCTCCCAGGTCACGGAGACCCAGTACTTC.

The chain is built from TRBV20-1 and TRBJ2-5, with 9 bases aligning to TRBD2. CDR1 is DFQATT, CDR2 SNEGSKA, per germline (reference sequence). The CDR3 is made up of 15 amino acids. Trimming removed 4 bases from V and 4 bases from J; junction bases left unmatched: 10. The CDR3 DNA reads as TGCAGTGCTACTATAGCGGGGGCAGGAGGAGAGACCCAGTACTTC. Its translation: CSATIAGAGGETQYF.

The V and J genes are TRBV12-3 or TRBV12-4 and TRBJ1-2; D may be TRBD1 (6 bases). V was clipped by 5 bases and J by 2 bases, with 9 bases between them. This CDR3 contains 13 residues. The CDR3 sequence: CASSGTRNYGYTF. The DNA of the CDR3 is TGTGCCAGCAGTGGGACAAGAAACTATGGCTACACCTTC.

V usage is TRBV29-1 and J usage is TRBJ1-2, with no clear D. Trimming shortened V by 8 bases and J by 6 bases, and 22 bases separated the two germline ends. The CDR3 consists of 14 residues. CDR1 and CDR2 (germline): SQVTM, ANQGSEA. CDR3 loop: CSSRGGRDGDGYTF. For the CDR3, the DNA is TGCAGCTCACGAGGAGGGCGAGATGGAGATGGCTACACCTTC.

This clonotype showed up just a few times. The chain uses TRBV27 and TRBJ2-2, with D possibly being TRBD1 (5 bases). V was shortened by 0 bases and J by 5 bases, with 10 bases between the two germline ends. The CDR3 consists of 15 residues. Germline-derived CDR1 and CDR2 are MNHEY and SMNVEV (reference sequence). The CDR3 DNA follows: TGTGCCAGCAGTTTATCGGGGCCCTTTACCGGGGAGCTGTTTTTT. Translating it yields CASSLSGPFTGELFF.